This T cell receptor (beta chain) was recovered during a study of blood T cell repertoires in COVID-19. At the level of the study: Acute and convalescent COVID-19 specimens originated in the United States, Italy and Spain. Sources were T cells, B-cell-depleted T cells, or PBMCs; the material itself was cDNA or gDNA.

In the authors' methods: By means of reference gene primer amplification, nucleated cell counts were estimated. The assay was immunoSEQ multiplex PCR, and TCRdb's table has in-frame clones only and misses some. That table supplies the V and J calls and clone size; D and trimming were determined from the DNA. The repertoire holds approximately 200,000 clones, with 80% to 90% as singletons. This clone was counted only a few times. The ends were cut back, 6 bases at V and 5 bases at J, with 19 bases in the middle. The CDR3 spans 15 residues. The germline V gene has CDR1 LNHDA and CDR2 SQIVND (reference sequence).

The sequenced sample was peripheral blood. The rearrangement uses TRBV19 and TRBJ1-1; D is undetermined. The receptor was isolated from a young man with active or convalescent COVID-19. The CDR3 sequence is CASSAASGLGTEAFF. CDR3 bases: TGTGCCAGTAGCGCAGCCTCCGGGTTGGGTACTGAAGCTTTCTTT.